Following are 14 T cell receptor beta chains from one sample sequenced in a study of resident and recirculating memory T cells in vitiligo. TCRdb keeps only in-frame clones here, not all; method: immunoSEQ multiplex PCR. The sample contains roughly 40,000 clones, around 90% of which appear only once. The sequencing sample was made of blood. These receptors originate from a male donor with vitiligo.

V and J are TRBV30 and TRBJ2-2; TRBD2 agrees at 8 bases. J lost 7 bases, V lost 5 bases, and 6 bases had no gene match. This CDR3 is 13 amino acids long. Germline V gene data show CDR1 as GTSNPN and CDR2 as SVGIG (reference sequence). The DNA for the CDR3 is TGTGCCTGGTCGGGGGGGACGGTCGGGGAGCTGTTTTTT. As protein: CAWSGGTVGELFF.

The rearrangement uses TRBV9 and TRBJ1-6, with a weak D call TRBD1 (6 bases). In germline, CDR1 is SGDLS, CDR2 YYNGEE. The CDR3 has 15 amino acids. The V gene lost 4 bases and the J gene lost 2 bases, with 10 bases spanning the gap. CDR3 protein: CASSLDRTYNSPLHF. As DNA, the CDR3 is TGTGCCAGCAGCCTAGACAGGACCTATAATTCACCCCTCCACTTT.

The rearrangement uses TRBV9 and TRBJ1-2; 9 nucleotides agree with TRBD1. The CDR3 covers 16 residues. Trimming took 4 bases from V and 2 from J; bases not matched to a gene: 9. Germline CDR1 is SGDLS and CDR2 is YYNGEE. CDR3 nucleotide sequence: TGTGCCAGCAGCCCCTGGGACAGGGTCTTAAACTATGGCTACACCTTC. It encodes CASSPWDRVLNYGYTF.

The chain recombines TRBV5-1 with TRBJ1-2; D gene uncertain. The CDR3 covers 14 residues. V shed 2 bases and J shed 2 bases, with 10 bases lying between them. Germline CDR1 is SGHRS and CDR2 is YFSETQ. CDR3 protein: CASSFDKLNYGYTF. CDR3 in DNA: TGCGCCAGCAGCTTTGACAAGTTAAACTATGGCTACACCTTC.

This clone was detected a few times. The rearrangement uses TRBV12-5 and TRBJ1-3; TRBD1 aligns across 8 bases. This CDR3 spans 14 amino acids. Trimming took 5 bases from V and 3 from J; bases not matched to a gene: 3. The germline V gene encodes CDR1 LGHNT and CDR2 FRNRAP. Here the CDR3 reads CASGVQGGGNTIYF. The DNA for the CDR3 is TGTGCTAGTGGTGTACAGGGGGGTGGAAACACCATATATTTT.

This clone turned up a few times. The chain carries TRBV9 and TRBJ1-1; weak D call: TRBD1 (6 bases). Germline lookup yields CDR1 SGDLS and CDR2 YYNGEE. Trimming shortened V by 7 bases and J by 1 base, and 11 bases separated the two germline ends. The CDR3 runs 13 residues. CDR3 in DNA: TGTGCCAGCGGTCGACAGGAGAACACTGAAGCTTTCTTT. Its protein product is CASGRQENTEAFF.

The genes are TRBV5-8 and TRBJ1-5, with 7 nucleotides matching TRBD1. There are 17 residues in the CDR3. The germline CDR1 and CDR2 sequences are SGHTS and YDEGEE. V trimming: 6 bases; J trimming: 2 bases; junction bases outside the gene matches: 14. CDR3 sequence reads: CASTLLLTGTGNQPQHF. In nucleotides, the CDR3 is TGTGCCAGCACCCTACTCCTTACCGGGACAGGCAATCAGCCCCAGCATTTT.

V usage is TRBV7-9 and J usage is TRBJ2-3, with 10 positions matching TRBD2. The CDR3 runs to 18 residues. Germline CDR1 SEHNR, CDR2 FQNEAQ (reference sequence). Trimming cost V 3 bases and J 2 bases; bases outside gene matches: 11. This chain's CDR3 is CASSFPSGTSAYTDTQYF. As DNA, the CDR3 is TGTGCCAGCAGCTTTCCCTCTGGGACTAGCGCATACACAGATACGCAGTATTTT.

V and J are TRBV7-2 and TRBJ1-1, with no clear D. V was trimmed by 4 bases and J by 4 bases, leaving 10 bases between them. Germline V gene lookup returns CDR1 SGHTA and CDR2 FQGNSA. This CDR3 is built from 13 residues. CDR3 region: CASSSSLFTEAFF. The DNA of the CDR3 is TGTGCCAGCAGCTCCTCCTTATTCACTGAAGCTTTCTTT.

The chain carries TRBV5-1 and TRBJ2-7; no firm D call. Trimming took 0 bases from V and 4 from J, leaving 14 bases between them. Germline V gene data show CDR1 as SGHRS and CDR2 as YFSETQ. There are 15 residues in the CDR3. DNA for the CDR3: TGCGCCAGCAGCTTGGTCGGCGGTGGGTCTTACGAGCAGTACTTC. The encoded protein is CASSLVGGGSYEQYF.

CDR3 nucleotides: TGTGCCAGCAGATCTACAGGGAGTTCGTACACCGGGGAGCTGTTTTTT. This translates into CASRSTGSSYTGELFF. The V gene is TRBV27, the J gene TRBJ2-2, with D possibly matching TRBD1 (6 bases). The germline V gene encodes CDR1 MNHEY and CDR2 SMNVEV (reference sequence). V lost 6 bases and J 3 bases, leaving 17 bases between the germline ends. CDR3 size: 16 residues.

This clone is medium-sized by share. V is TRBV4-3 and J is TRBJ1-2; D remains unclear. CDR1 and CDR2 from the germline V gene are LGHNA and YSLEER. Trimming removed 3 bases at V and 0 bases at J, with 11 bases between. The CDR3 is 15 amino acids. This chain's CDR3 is CASSQGVSPNYGYTF. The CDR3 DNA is TGCGCCAGCAGCCAGGGCGTCTCACCTAACTATGGCTACACCTTC.

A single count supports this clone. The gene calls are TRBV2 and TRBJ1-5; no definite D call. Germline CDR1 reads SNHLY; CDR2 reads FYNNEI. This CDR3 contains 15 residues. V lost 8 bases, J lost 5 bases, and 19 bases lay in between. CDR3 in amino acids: CASRRLHHMDQPQHF. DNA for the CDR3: TGTGCCAGCCGAAGACTCCATCATATGGATCAGCCCCAGCATTTT.

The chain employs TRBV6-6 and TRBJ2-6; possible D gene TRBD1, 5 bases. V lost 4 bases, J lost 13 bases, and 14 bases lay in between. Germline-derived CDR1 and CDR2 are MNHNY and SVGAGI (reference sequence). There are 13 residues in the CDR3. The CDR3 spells CASSSQESGVLTF. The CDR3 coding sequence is TGTGCCAGCAGTTCACAGGAGTCTGGAGTCCTGACTTTC.